These 6 T cell receptor beta chains came from one sample sequenced in a study of blood T cell repertoires in COVID-19. Sequencing was performed with immunoSEQ multiplex PCR; in TCRdb, only in-frame clones are kept and a portion is missing. The repertoire holds about 270,000 clones, with more than 75% as singletons. Sequencing input: PBMCs or T cells enriched from blood (not recorded which). The receptors derive from a man aged 18 to 29 who had recovered from COVID-19.

This rearrangement joins TRBV3-1 (or the pseudogene TRBV3-2) to TRBJ2-1; 7 bases fit TRBD1. Trimming took 1 base from V and 15 from J; bases not matched to a gene: 6. CDR3 size: 12 residues. Germline V lookup: CDR1 LGHDT, CDR2 YNNKEL (reference sequence). CDR3 sequence reads: CASSQGIQGTFF. The CDR3 bases are TGTGCCAGCAGCCAAGGAATACAGGGGACGTTCTTC.

This chain links TRBV2 with TRBJ2-2; no clear D gene. V gave up 4 bases and J gave up 5 bases, with 5 bases separating them. This CDR3 is 12 amino acids long. CDR1 is SNHLY and CDR2 is FYNNEI in the germline V gene. The CDR3 DNA reads as TGTGCCAGCAGTGTAGTGACCGGGGAGCTGTTTTTT. Residues: CASSVVTGELFF.

There are a few counts of this clone. The chain is built from TRBV10-1 and TRBJ1-3; D is possibly TRBD1 (5 bases). The CDR3 is made up of 14 amino acids. V lost 4 bases to trimming and J lost 0 bases, with 7 bases between them. Germline V gene data show CDR1 as WNHNN and CDR2 as SYGVQD (reference sequence). CDR3 sequence: CASSAGGSGNTIYF. The CDR3 DNA reads TGCGCCAGCAGTGCCGGGGGCTCTGGAAACACCATATATTTT.

This CDR3 is CSVGSGARNQPQHF. CDR3 sequence (DNA): TGCAGCGTTGGATCTGGGGCGCGCAATCAGCCCCAGCATTTT. This chain links TRBV29-1 with TRBJ1-5; perhaps TRBD1 as D (5 bases). This CDR3 is built from 14 residues. Trimming took off 4 bases at V and 2 bases at J, with 12 bases between the two ends. Germline lookup yields CDR1 SQVTM and CDR2 ANQGSEA.

The V gene is TRBV11-2, the J gene TRBJ1-4; D might be TRBD1 (5 bases). Trimming removed 0 bases from V and 2 bases from J, with 10 bases in between. This CDR3 comprises 16 residues. Germline V gene data show CDR1 as SGHAT and CDR2 as FQNNGV. The CDR3 nucleotides are TGTGCCAGCAGCTTAGATCTGGCAGGGACTAATGAAAAACTGTTTTTT. This sequence encodes CASSLDLAGTNEKLFF.

The rearrangement joins TRBV10-3 to TRBJ1-6; 7 bases fit TRBD1. After removal of 5 bases from V and 7 bases from J, the junction contained 5 bases not matched to a gene. The CDR3 is 14 amino acids. CDR1 is ENHRY and CDR2 is SYGVKD in the germline V gene. For the CDR3, the DNA is TGTGCCATCAGTACTGACAGGGTCAATTCACCCCTCCACTTT. It is translated as CAISTDRVNSPLHF.